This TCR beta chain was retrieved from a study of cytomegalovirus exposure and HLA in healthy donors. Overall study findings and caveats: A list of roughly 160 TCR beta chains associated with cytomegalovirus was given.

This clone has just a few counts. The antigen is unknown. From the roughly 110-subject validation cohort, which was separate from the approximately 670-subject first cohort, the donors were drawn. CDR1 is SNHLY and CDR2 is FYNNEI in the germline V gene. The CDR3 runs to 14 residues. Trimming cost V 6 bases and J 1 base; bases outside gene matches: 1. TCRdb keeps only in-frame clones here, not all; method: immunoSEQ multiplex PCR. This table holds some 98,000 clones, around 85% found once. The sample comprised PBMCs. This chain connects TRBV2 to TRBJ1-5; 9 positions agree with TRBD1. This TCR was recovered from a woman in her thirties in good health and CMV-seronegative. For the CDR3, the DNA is TGTGCCAGCAGGGGGACAGGGAGCAATCAGCCCCAGCATTTT. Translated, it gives CASRGTGSNQPQHF.